Below, 16 T cell receptor beta chains from the same sample are listed, as sequenced in a study of blood T cell repertoires in COVID-19. The method was immunoSEQ multiplex PCR; TCRdb's version includes in-frame clones alone and lacks a portion of them. Of tens of thousands of clones detected, about 87% appear once; the ten largest clones hold approximately 6.3%. The specimen was peripheral blood. The receptors originated from a woman of 80 years or more with active COVID-19.

As concerns this clone: The germline gene is not matched at one end of the junction; a read error may be the cause. The chain carries TRBV28 and TRBJ2-1; TRBD2 is a possible D gene (6 bases). CDR1 and CDR2 (germline): MDHEN, SYDVKM. This CDR3 contains 12 residues. The CDR3: CASSSQGLGRIF. The CDR3 region has the DNA TGTGCCAGCAGTTCACAAGGGCTGGGGAGGATCTTC.

The gene calls are TRBV24-1 and TRBJ2-7; TRBD1 might be the D (5 bases). CDR3 length: 13 amino acids. V was clipped by 5 bases and J by 1 base, with 8 bases between them. Germline V gene data show CDR1 as KGHDR and CDR2 as SFDVKD. CDR3 residues: CATSGSGSYEQYF. The DNA for the CDR3 is TGTGCCACCAGTGGGTCAGGGTCCTACGAGCAGTACTTC.

The V and J genes are TRBV27 and TRBJ2-2; the D gene is possibly TRBD2 (5 bases). Germline V CDR1 and CDR2: MNHEY, SMNVEV (reference sequence). The CDR3 length is 12 residues. Trimming removed 6 bases from V and 8 bases from J, with 10 bases in between. Here the CDR3 reads CASRVGLGELFF. The CDR3 region has the DNA TGTGCCAGCAGAGTCGGACTTGGGGAGCTGTTTTTT.

This chain connects TRBV27 to TRBJ2-1, with 9 bases identical to TRBD2. The CDR3 is made up of 21 amino acids. V lost 4 bases to trimming and J lost 4 bases; unmatched junction nucleotides: 23. The germline V gene has CDR1 MNHEY and CDR2 SMNVEV (reference sequence). Written as DNA, the CDR3 is TGTGCCAGCAGTTATCAGTTTGGTTTTGGGCGGGAGGGCCACACTTACAATGAGCAGTTCTTC. This codes for CASSYQFGFGREGHTYNEQFF.

This clone occurred once. This chain uses TRBV24-1 with TRBJ1-5; D uncertain. V lost 4 bases to trimming and J lost 9 bases, with 15 bases between them. The CDR3 is 14 residues long. Germline-derived CDR1 and CDR2 are KGHDR and SFDVKD. The CDR3 loop reads CATSDLMTRRPQHF. The CDR3 nucleotides are TGTGCCACCAGTGACCTAATGACAAGAAGGCCCCAGCATTTT.

CDR3 in amino acids: CASSSKGGSGRLSYEQYF. The CDR3, as DNA: TGTGCCAGCAGCTCTAAAGGGGGTAGCGGGAGATTGTCCTACGAGCAGTACTTC. This rearrangement joins TRBV7-9 to TRBJ2-7, with 9 bases that match TRBD2. Trimming at V came to 4 bases and at J to 1 base, leaving 14 bases not matched to a gene. Germline CDR1 and CDR2: SEHNR and FQNEAQ (reference sequence). This CDR3 spans 18 amino acids.

The genes are TRBV9 and TRBJ2-7; no definite D call. Deletions cut 6 bases from V and 2 bases from J, with 12 bases between. The CDR3 contains 13 residues. Germline V gene sequence: CDR1 SGDLS, CDR2 YYNGEE. This chain's CDR3 is CASTLPNPYEQYF. The CDR3 DNA follows: TGTGCCAGCACTCTCCCTAATCCCTACGAGCAGTACTTC. The entire variable domain, with the rest obtained from reference TRBV9 and TRBJ2-7, is as follows: DSGVTQTPKHLITATGQRVTLRCSPRSGDLSVYWYQQSLDQGLQFLIQYYNGEERAKGNILERFSAQQFPDLHSELNLSSLELGDSALYFCASTLPNPYEQYFGPGTRLTVT.

This clone was seen only once. The chain has TRBV5-5 and TRBJ1-2; 7 bases are a match to TRBD1. CDR3 length: 13 amino acids. Germline assignment: CDR1 SGHKS and CDR2 YYEKEE (reference sequence). Trimming cost V 2 bases and J 3 bases; bases outside gene matches: 1. The CDR3 here is CASSFQGDYGYTF. CDR3 DNA: TGTGCCAGCAGCTTCCAGGGGGACTATGGCTACACCTTC.

The V and J genes are TRBV2 and TRBJ2-3, with 8 bases matching TRBD2. From germline, CDR1 is SNHLY and CDR2 FYNNEI. After removal of 6 bases from V and 3 bases from J, the junction contained 5 bases not matched to a gene. CDR3 length equals 14 residues. The CDR3 loop is CASSGLAPTDTQYF. CDR3 DNA: TGTGCCAGCAGCGGACTAGCTCCGACAGATACGCAGTATTTT.

V and J are TRBV6-5 and TRBJ2-1, with 9 nucleotides matching TRBD1. V lost 2 bases to trimming and J lost 6 bases; unmatched junction nucleotides: 8. The CDR3 contains 16 residues. Per germline, CDR1 MNHEY and CDR2 SVGAGI. The CDR3 coding sequence is TGTGCCAGCAGTTACCGTGACAGGGGGTTGTCCAATGAGCAGTTCTTC. Amino acid sequence: CASSYRDRGLSNEQFF.

V gene TRBV5-1 combines with J gene TRBJ1-4; a possible D gene is TRBD1 (6 bases). V dropped 0 bases and J dropped 3 bases, with 9 bases sitting between them. In germline, CDR1 is SGHRS, CDR2 YFSETQ. The CDR3 is made up of 15 amino acids. The CDR3, as DNA: TGCGCCAGCAGCTTGGACAGGGTTCCTAATGAAAAACTGTTTTTT. This sequence encodes CASSLDRVPNEKLFF.

This sequence joins TRBV6-5 and TRBJ2-7, with TRBD2 matching over 9 bases. This CDR3 has 15 amino acids. The V and J ends lost 2 bases and 2 bases, in that order; junction bases with no gene match: 4. CDR1 and CDR2 (germline): MNHEY, SVGAGI. The CDR3 DNA follows: TGTGCCAGCAGTTACGCGGCGGGAGGGCCCTACGAGCAGTACTTC. It specifies CASSYAAGGPYEQYF.

The chain combines TRBV28 with TRBJ2-7; 8 nucleotides match TRBD1. The CDR3 length is 16 residues. CDR1 is MDHEN, CDR2 SYDVKM, per germline. Trimming at V came to 6 bases and at J to 0 bases, leaving 10 bases not matched to a gene. CDR3 bases: TGTGCCAGCAGGATCAGAGGGACAGGTGACTCCTACGAGCAGTACTTC. Encoded protein: CASRIRGTGDSYEQYF.

V is TRBV29-1 and J is TRBJ2-3, with D tentatively TRBD1 (6 bases). Germline CDR1 is SQVTM and CDR2 is ANQGSEA. The length of the CDR3 is 14 residues. V lost 4 bases to trimming and J lost 2 bases, with 13 bases between them. This CDR3 is CSVGRTVNTDTQYF. CDR3 nucleotides: TGCAGCGTTGGGCGGACAGTAAACACAGATACGCAGTATTTT.

CDR3 in DNA: TGTGCCAGCAGCGTAGACGCGGGACTAGACGTTTACGAGCAGTTCTTC. It encodes CASSVDAGLDVYEQFF. The chain employs TRBV9 and TRBJ2-1, with TRBD2 matching over 8 bases. The trim removed 0 bases at V and 10 bases at J, leaving 12 bases unmatched. The germline V gene encodes CDR1 SGDLS and CDR2 YYNGEE. CDR3 length: 16 residues.

The rearrangement uses TRBV11-2 and TRBJ1-1; the match to TRBD1 covers 7 bases. This CDR3 spans 16 amino acids. Germline V gene data show CDR1 as SGHAT and CDR2 as FQNNGV. After removal of 5 bases from V and 5 bases from J, the junction contained 14 bases not matched to a gene. The CDR3 region has the DNA TGTGCCAGCAGCCCTACTTGGGACAGTCAAACTACTGAAGCTTTCTTT. It specifies CASSPTWDSQTTEAFF.